Shown below are 8 T cell receptor beta chains from a single sample sequenced in a study of neoadjuvant nivolumab and ipilimumab in lung cancer. Here immunoSEQ multiplex PCR was the method, and the copy in TCRdb shows in-frame clones only, minus some. The repertoire includes fewer than 30,000 clones, about 78% of them detected once, and 18% sits in the top ten. The source was tumor tissue, collected after neoadjuvant nivolumab, alone or with ipilimumab, at or shortly before surgery. The receptor set was obtained from an adult with non-small cell lung cancer.

J is TRBJ1-5 and V is TRBV9, with 8 bases fitting TRBD1. With V trimmed by 3 bases and J by 4 bases, 6 bases remained unmatched. This CDR3 spans 15 amino acids. Germline values: CDR1 SGDLS, CDR2 YYNGEE. The CDR3 protein is CASSATGAVNQPQHF. The CDR3 bases are TGTGCCAGCAGCGCGACAGGGGCCGTTAATCAGCCCCAGCATTTT.

This rearrangement joins TRBV7-6 to TRBJ1-3; D perhaps matches TRBD1 (6 bases). V was pared by 5 bases and J by 1 base, with 15 bases between. Germline CDR1 and CDR2: SGHVS and FNYEAQ. CDR3 length: 16 amino acids. CDR3 in DNA: TGTGCCAGCAGCCCGGGACCGGGACATTCTGGAAACACCATATATTTT. Translation: CASSPGPGHSGNTIYF.

The rearrangement uses TRBV5-4 and TRBJ2-1, with a tentative D call TRBD2 (6 bases). The CDR3 contains 16 residues. V was shortened by 0 bases and J by 2 bases, with 12 bases between the two germline ends. Germline V gene lookup returns CDR1 SGHNT and CDR2 YYREEE (reference sequence). The CDR3 loop is CASSLAVGGTYNEQFF. The CDR3 DNA is TGTGCCAGCAGCTTGGCGGTTGGGGGGACCTACAATGAGCAGTTCTTC.

V usage is TRBV5-1 and J usage is TRBJ1-3; 8 bases are a match to TRBD1. CDR1 is SGHRS and CDR2 is YFSETQ in the germline V gene. The J segment lost 3 bases and the V segment lost 7 bases, leaving 6 bases of the junction unmatched. This CDR3 is built from 14 residues. The CDR3 region is CASGSGGNGNTIYF. In DNA form, the CDR3 reads TGCGCCAGCGGATCAGGGGGCAATGGAAACACCATATATTTT.

The V gene is TRBV4-2, the J gene TRBJ2-1; the match to TRBD2 covers 15 bases. This CDR3 has 17 residues. Germline values: CDR1 LGHNA, CDR2 YNFKEQ. Trimming cost V 7 bases and J 7 bases; bases outside gene matches: 11. Written as DNA, the CDR3 is TGTGCCAGCAATCCGGGACTAGCGGGGGGTACTGTGAATGAGCAGTTCTTC. Its protein product is CASNPGLAGGTVNEQFF.

The chain combines TRBV6-5 with TRBJ1-2, with D possibly matching TRBD1 (6 bases). CDR3 size: 15 residues. V lost 6 bases and J 7 bases, leaving 21 bases between the germline ends. The germline V gene has CDR1 MNHEY and CDR2 SVGAGI. CDR3: CASSRREGGLSGYTF. The CDR3 coding sequence is TGTGCCAGCAGCCGAAGGGAGGGGGGCTTATCTGGCTACACCTTC.

This chain joins TRBV6-4 and TRBJ2-3; 8 positions agree with TRBD2. CDR3 size: 15 residues. V was pared by 5 bases and J by 0 bases, with 4 bases of the junction left unmatched. The V gene's germline CDR1 is MRHNA and CDR2 SNTAGT. The CDR3 DNA follows: TGTGCCAGCAGTCCTAGCGGGTCTAGCACAGATACGCAGTATTTT. Protein: CASSPSGSSTDTQYF.

This clone is classed as medium-sized. V is TRBV5-4 and J is TRBJ1-2, with 7 bases that match TRBD1. V lost 3 bases to trimming and J lost 4 bases; unmatched junction nucleotides: 12. Germline CDR1 is SGHNT and CDR2 is YYREEE (reference sequence). This CDR3 is built from 16 residues. The CDR3, as DNA: TGTGCCAGCAGCTCCCCAGGGGGGGCAAATGGCTATGGCTACACCTTC. Its translation is CASSSPGGANGYGYTF.